This T cell receptor beta chain was found in a study of blood T cell repertoires in COVID-19. CDR1 and CDR2 from the germline V gene are SNHLY and FYNNEI. This CDR3 comprises 13 residues. With 2 bases removed from V and 6 bases from J, the gap between germline ends came to 10 bases. How the authors handled the data: Reference gene primer amplification in the assay estimated nucleated cell counts. Generated by immunoSEQ multiplex PCR, the TCRdb table keeps only in-frame clones and is missing some. That table supplies the V and J calls and clone size; D and trimming were determined from the DNA. The sample includes some 210,000 clones, approximately 81% of them seen just once. This clone was detected only a few times.

The V and J genes are TRBV2 and TRBJ1-1; D uncertain. Sequencing input: peripheral blood. This receptor was obtained from a human donor in a cohort sampled during active COVID-19. The CDR3 DNA sequence: TGTGCCAGCAGTGAAACAGAGAGGGCTGAAGCTTTCTTT. Its translation: CASSETERAEAFF. The full variable domain, in which reference TRBV2 and TRBJ1-1 provide the parts outside the CDR3, is EPEVTQTPSHQVTQMGQEVILRCVPISNHLYFYWYRQILGQKVEFLVSFYNNEISEKSEIFDDQFSVERPDGSNFTLKIRSTKLEDSAMYFCASSETERAEAFFGQGTRLTVV.